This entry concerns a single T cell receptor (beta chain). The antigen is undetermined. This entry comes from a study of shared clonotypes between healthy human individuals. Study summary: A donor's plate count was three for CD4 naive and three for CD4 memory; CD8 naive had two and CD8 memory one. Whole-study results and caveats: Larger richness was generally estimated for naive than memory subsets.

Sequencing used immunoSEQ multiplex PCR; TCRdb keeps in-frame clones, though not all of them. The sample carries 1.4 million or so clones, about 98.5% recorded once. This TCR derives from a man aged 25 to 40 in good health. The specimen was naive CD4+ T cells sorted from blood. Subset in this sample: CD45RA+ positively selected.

This CDR3 reads CASSFEDPTLADKDTQYF. CDR3 DNA: TGTGCCAGCAGTTTTGAGGACCCGACCCTAGCAGATAAGGATACGCAGTATTTT. The chain joins TRBV27 to TRBJ2-3, with D perhaps TRBD2 (5 bases). CDR3 length equals 18 residues. V lost 3 bases, J lost 6 bases, and 25 bases lay in between. The germline V gene encodes CDR1 MNHEY and CDR2 SMNVEV (reference sequence).